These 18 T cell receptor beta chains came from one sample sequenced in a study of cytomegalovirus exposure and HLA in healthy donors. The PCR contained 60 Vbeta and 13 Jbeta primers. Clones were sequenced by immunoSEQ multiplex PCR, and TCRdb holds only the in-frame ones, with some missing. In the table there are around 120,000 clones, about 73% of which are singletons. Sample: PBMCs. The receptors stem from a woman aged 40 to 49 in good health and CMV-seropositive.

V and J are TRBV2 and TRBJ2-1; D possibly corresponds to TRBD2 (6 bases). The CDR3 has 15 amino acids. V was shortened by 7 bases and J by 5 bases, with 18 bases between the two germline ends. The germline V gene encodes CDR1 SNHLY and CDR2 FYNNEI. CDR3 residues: CASTPAGGEDNEQFF. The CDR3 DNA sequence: TGTGCCAGCACCCCTGCCGGCGGGGAAGACAATGAGCAGTTCTTC.

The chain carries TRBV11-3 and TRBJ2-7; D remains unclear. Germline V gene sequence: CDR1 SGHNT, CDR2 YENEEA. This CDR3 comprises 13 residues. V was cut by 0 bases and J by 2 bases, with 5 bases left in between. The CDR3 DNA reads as TGTGCCAGCAGCTTAGACAGGACCTACGAGCAGTACTTC. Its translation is CASSLDRTYEQYF.

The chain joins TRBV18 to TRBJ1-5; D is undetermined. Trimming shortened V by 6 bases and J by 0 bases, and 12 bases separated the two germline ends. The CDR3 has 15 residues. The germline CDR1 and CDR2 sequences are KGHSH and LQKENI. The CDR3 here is CASSPADISNQPQHF. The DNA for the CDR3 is TGTGCCAGCTCCCCCGCTGACATTAGCAATCAGCCCCAGCATTTT.

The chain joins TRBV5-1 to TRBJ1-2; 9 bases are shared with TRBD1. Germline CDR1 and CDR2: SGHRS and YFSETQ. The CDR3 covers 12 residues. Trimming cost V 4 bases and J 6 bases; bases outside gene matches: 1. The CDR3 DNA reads TGCGCCAGCAGCCGGACAGGGGATGGCTACACCTTC. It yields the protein CASSRTGDGYTF.

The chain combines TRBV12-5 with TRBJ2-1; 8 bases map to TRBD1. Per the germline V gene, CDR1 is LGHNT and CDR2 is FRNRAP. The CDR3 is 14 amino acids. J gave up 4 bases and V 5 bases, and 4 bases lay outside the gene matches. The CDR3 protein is CASGPGQEYNEQFF. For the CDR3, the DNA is TGTGCTAGTGGTCCGGGACAGGAGTACAATGAGCAGTTCTTC.

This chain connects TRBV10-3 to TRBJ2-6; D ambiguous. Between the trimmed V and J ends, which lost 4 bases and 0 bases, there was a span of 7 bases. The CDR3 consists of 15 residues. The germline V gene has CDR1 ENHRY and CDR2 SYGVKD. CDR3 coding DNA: TGTGCCATCAGTGTGGGCAACTCTGGGGCCAACGTCCTGACTTTC. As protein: CAISVGNSGANVLTF.

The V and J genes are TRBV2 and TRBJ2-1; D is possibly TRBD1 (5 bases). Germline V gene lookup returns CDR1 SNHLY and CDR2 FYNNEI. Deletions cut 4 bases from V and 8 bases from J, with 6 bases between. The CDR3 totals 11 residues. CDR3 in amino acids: CASSVQDEQFF. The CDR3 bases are TGTGCCAGCAGTGTACAGGATGAGCAGTTCTTC.

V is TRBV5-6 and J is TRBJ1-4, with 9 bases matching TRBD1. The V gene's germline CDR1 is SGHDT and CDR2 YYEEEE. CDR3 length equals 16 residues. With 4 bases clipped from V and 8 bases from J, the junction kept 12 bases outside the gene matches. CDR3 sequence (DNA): TGTGCCAGCAGCCCCAATACAGGGGGCGTGGGGGAAAAACTGTTTTTT. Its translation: CASSPNTGGVGEKLFF. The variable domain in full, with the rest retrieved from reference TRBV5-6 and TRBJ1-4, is DAGVTQSPTHLIKTRGQQVTLRCSPKSGHDTVSWYQQALGQGPQFIFQYYEEEERQRGNFPDRFSGHQFPNYSSELNVNALLLGDSALYLCASSPNTGGVGEKLFFGSGTQLSVL.

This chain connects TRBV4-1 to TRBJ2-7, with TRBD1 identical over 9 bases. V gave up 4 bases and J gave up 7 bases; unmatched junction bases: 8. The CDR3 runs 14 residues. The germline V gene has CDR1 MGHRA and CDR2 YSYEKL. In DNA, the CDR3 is TGCGCCAGCAGCCCCTGGACAGGGGAGAGGGAGCAGTACTTC. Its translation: CASSPWTGEREQYF.

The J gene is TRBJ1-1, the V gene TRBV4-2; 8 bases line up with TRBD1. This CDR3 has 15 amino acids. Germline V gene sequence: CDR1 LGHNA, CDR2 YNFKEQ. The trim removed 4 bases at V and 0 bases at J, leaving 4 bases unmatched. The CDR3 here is CASSPNRGVNTEAFF. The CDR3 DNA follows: TGTGCCAGCAGCCCAAACAGGGGGGTGAACACTGAAGCTTTCTTT.

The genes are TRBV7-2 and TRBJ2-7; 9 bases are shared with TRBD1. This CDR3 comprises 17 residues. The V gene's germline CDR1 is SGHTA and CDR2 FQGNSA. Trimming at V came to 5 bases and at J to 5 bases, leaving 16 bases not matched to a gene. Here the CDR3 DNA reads TGTGCCAGCAGCCTTAGGGGACAGGGTTGGCGTAACGACGAGCAGTACTTC. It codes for CASSLRGQGWRNDEQYF.

CDR3 in amino acids: CASSSSGGLFNSPLHF. The CDR3 DNA reads TGTGCCAGCAGCTCTTCGGGAGGACTGTTTAATTCACCCCTCCACTTT. The chain is built from TRBV7-2 and TRBJ1-6; no clear D gene. Trimming cost V 4 bases and J 6 bases, with 16 bases left between them. Looked up from germline, CDR1 is SGHTA and CDR2 is FQGNSA. This CDR3 has 16 amino acids.

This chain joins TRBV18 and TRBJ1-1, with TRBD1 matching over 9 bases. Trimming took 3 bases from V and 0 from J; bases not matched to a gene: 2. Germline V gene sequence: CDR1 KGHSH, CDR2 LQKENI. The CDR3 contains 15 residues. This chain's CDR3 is CASSPGQGLNTEAFF. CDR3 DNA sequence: TGTGCCAGCTCACCGGGACAGGGCTTGAACACTGAAGCTTTCTTT.

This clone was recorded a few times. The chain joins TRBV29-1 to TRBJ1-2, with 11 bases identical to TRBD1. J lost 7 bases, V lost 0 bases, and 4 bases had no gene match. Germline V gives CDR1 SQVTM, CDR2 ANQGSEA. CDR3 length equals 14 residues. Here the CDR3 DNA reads TGCAGCGTTGAAGATGCCGGGACAGGGGGTGGCTACACCTTC. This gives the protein CSVEDAGTGGGYTF.

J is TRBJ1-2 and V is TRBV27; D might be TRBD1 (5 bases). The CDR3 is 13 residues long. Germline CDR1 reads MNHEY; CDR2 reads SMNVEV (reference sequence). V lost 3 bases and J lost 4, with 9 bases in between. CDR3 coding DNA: TGTGCCAGCAGTTTGACAGAGAGCTATGGCTACACCTTC. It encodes CASSLTESYGYTF.

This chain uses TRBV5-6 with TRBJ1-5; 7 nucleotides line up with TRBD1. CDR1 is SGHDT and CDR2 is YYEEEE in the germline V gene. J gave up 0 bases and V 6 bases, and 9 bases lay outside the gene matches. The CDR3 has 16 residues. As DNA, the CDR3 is TGTGCCAGCACCTCAGGGGGACTCAATAGCAATCAGCCCCAGCATTTT. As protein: CASTSGGLNSNQPQHF. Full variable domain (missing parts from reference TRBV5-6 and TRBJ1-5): DAGVTQSPTHLIKTRGQQVTLRCSPKSGHDTVSWYQQALGQGPQFIFQYYEEEERQRGNFPDRFSGHQFPNYSSELNVNALLLGDSALYLCASTSGGLNSNQPQHFGDGTRLSIL.

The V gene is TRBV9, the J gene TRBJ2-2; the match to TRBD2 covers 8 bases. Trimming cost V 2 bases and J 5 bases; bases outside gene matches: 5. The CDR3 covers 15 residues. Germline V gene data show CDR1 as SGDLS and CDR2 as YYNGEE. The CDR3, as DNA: TGTGCCAGCAGCGTCGGGGGGGCTAGGACCGGGGAGCTGTTTTTT. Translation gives CASSVGGARTGELFF.

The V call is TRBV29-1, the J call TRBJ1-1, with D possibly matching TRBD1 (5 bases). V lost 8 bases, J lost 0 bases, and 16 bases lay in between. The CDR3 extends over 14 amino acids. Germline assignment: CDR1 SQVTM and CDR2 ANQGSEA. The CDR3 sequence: CSFSREDLNTEAFF. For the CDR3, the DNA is TGCAGCTTCAGCAGGGAGGACTTGAACACTGAAGCTTTCTTT.